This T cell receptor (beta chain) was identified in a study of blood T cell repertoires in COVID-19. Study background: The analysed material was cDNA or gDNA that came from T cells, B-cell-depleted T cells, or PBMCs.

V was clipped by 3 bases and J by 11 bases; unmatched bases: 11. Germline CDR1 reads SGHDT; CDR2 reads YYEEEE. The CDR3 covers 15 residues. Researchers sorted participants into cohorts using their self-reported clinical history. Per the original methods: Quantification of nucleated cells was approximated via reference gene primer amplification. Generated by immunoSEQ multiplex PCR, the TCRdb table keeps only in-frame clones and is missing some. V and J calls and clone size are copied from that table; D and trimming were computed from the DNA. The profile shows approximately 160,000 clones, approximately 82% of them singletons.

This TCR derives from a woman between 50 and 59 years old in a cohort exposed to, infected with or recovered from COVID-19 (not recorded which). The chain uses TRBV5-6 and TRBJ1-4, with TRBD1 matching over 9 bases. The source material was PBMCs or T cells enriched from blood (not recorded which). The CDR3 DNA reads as TGTGCCAGCAGCTCATTACGGGACAGGGAAGGTAAACTGTTTTTT. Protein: CASSSLRDREGKLFF.